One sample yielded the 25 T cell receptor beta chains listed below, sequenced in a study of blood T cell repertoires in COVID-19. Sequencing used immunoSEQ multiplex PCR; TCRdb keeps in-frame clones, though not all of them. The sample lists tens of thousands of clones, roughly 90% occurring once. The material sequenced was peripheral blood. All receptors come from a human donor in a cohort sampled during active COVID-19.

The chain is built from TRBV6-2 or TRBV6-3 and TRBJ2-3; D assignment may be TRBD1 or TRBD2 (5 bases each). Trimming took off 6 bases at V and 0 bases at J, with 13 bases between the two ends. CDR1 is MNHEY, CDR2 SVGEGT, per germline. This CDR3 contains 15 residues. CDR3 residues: CASSRGSPSTDTQYF. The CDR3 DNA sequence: TGTGCCAGCAGCCGGGGCTCACCTAGCACAGATACGCAGTATTTT.

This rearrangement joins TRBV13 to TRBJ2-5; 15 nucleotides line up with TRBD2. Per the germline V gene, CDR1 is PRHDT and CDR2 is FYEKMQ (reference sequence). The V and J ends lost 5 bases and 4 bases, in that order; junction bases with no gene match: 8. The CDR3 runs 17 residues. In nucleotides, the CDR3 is TGTGCCAGCAGCCCGCGGACTAGCGGGAGGGCCGCAGAGACCCAGTACTTC. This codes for CASSPRTSGRAAETQYF.

CDR3 bases: TGTGCCAGCAGCGCCCAGGGGTTAGGCTACACCTTC. Amino acid sequence: CASSAQGLGYTF. J is TRBJ1-2 and V is TRBV9, with a tentative D call TRBD1 (6 bases). Trimming stripped 3 bases from V and 8 bases from J, with 11 bases between. From germline, CDR1 is SGDLS and CDR2 YYNGEE. The CDR3 consists of 12 residues. The variable domain in full, with the rest retrieved from reference TRBV9 and TRBJ1-2, is DSGVTQTPKHLITATGQRVTLRCSPRSGDLSVYWYQQSLDQGLQFLIQYYNGEERAKGNILERFSAQQFPDLHSELNLSSLELGDSALYFCASSAQGLGYTFGSGTRLTVV.

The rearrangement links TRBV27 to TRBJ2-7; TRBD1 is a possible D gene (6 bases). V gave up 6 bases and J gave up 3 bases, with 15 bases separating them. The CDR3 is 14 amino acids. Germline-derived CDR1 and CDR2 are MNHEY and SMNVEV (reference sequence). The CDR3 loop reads CASRKQGINYEQYF. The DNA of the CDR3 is TGTGCCAGCAGAAAACAGGGTATAAACTACGAGCAGTACTTC.

Here the CDR3 DNA reads TGTGCCAGCAGTTCCCGACTAGACCAAGAGACCCAGTACTTC. Encoded protein: CASSSRLDQETQYF. The chain links TRBV28 to TRBJ2-5, with D possibly being TRBD2 (6 bases). CDR1 and CDR2 from the germline V gene are MDHEN and SYDVKM. This CDR3 is 14 amino acids long. V was trimmed by 4 bases and J by 0 bases, leaving 9 bases between them.

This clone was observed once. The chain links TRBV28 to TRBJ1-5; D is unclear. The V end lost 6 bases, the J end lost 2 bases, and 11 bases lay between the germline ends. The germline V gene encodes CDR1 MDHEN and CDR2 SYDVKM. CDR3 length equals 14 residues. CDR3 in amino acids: CASRPSGGNQPQHF. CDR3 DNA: TGTGCCAGCAGGCCTAGCGGGGGCAATCAGCCCCAGCATTTT.

The chain's CDR3 is CASSFGLTGTGGTGELFF. The CDR3 nucleotides are TGCGCCAGCAGCTTTGGTTTAACCGGGACAGGGGGCACCGGGGAGCTGTTTTTT. The chain links TRBV5-1 to TRBJ2-2; TRBD1 agrees at 11 bases. The germline V gene has CDR1 SGHRS and CDR2 YFSETQ. The CDR3 is 18 amino acids. The V segment lost 2 bases and the J segment 4 bases; nucleotides outside the gene matches: 10.

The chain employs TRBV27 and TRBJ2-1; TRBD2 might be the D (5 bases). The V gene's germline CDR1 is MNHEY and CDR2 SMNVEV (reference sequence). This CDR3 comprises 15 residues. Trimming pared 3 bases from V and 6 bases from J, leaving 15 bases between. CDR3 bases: TGTGCCAGCAGTTTTATCCGGGAACCGCTCAATGAGCAGTTCTTC. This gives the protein CASSFIREPLNEQFF.

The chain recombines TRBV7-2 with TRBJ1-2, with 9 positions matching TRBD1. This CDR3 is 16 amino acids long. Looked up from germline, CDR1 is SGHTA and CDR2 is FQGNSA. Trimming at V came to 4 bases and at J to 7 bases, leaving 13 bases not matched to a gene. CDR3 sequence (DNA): TGTGCCAGCAGCTCACTAGTTGTACAGGGGGCGCGTGGCTACACCTTC. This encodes CASSSLVVQGARGYTF. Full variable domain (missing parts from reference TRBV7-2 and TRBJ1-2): GAGVSQSPSNKVTEKGKDVELRCDPISGHTALYWYRQSLGQGLEFLIYFQGNSAPDKSGLPSDRFSAERTGGSVSTLTIQRTQQEDSAVYLCASSSLVVQGARGYTFGSGTRLTVV.

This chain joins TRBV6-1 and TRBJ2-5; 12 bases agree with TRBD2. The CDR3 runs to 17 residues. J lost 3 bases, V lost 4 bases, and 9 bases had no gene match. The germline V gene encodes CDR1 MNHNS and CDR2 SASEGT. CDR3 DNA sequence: TGTGCCAGCAGTGGGACAATACTAGCGGGAGGTAAAGAGACCCAGTACTTC. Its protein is CASSGTILAGGKETQYF.

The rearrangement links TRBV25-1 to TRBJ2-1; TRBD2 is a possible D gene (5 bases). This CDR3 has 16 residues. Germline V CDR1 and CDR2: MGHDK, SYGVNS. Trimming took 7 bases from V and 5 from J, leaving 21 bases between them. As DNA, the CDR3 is TGTGCCAGCACCCCGCGTAGCGCGGAGCTCGACAATGAGCAGTTCTTC. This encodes CASTPRSAELDNEQFF.

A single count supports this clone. The CDR3 region has the DNA TGTGCCAGCAGTTTTGACAGGGGGAGGCACGAGCAGTACTTC. Its protein product is CASSFDRGRHEQYF. This chain links TRBV7-8 with TRBJ2-7; TRBD1 agrees at 9 bases. Germline assignment: CDR1 SGHVS and CDR2 FQNEAQ. This CDR3 spans 14 amino acids. V dropped 6 bases and J dropped 5; count of bases not matched to a gene: 8.

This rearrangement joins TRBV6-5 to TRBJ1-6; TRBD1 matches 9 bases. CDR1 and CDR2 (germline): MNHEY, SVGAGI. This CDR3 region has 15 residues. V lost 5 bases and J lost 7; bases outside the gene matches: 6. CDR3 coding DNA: TGTGCCAGCAGTCCCACCGGGACAGGGAATTCACCCCTCCACTTT. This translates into CASSPTGTGNSPLHF.

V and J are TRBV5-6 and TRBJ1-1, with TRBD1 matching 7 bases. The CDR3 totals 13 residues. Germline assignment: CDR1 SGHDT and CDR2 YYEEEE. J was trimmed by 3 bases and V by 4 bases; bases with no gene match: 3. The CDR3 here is CASSPGTDTEAFF. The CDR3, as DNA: TGTGCCAGCAGCCCCGGGACAGACACTGAAGCTTTCTTT.

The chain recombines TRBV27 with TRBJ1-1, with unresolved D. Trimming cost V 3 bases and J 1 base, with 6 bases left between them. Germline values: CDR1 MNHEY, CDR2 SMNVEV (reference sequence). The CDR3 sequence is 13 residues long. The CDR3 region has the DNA TGTGCCAGCAGTTTTACGGGGAACACTGAAGCTTTCTTT. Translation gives CASSFTGNTEAFF.

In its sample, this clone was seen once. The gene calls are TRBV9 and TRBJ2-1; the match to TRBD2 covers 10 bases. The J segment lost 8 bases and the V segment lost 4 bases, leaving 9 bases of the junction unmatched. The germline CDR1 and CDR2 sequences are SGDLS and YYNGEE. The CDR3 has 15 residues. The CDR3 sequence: CASSQLAGTGDEQFF. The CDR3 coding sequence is TGTGCCAGCAGCCAACTAGCGGGAACGGGGGATGAGCAGTTCTTC.

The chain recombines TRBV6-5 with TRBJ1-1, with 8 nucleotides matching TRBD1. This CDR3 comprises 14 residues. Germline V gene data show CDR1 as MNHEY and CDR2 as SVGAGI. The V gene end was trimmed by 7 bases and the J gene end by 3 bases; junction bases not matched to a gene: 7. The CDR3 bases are TGTGCCAGCAAAAGGGGGACAGGAGACACTGAAGCTTTCTTT. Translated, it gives CASKRGTGDTEAFF.

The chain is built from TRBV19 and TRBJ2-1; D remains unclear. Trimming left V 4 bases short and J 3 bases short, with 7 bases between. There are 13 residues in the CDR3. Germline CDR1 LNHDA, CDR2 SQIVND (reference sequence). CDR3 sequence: CASSSGVYNEQFF. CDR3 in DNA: TGTGCCAGTAGTAGCGGAGTCTACAATGAGCAGTTCTTC.

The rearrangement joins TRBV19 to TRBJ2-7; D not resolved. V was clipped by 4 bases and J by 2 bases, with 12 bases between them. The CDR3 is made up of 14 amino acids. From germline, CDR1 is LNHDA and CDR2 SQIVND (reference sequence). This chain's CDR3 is CASSTGVFPYEQYF. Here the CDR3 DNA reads TGTGCCAGTAGTACCGGAGTCTTTCCCTACGAGCAGTACTTC.

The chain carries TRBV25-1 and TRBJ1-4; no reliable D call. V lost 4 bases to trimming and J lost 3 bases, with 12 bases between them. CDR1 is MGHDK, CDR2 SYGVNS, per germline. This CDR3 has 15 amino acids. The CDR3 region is CASSVHTGSNEKLFF. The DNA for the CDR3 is TGTGCCAGCAGTGTTCACACGGGGTCTAATGAAAAACTGTTTTTT.

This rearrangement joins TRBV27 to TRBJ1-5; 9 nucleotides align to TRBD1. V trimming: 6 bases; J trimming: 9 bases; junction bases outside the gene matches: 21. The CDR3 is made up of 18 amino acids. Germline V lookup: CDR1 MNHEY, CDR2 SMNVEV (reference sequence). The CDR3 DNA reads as TGTGCCAGCAGCCTCTCCTGGGACAGGGCATCGAAGGGTGGGCCCCAGCATTTT. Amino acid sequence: CASSLSWDRASKGGPQHF.

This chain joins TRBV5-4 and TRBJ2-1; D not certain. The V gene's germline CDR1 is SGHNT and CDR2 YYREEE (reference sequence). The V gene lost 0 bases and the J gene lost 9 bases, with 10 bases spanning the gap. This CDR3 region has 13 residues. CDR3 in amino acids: CASSLDPSGEQFF. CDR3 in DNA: TGTGCCAGCAGCTTGGATCCCTCGGGTGAGCAGTTCTTC.

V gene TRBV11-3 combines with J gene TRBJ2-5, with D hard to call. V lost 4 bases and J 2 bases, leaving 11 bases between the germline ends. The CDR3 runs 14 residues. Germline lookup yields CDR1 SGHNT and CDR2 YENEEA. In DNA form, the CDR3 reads TGTGCCAGCAGCTCTAAATTAAGACAAGAGACCCAGTACTTC. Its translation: CASSSKLRQETQYF.

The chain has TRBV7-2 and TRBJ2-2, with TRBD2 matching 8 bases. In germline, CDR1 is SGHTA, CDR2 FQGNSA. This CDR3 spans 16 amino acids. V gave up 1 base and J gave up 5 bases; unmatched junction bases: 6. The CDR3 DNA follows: TGTGCCAGCAGCTTAGGACTAGCGCCATTGACCGGGGAGCTGTTTTTT. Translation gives CASSLGLAPLTGELFF.

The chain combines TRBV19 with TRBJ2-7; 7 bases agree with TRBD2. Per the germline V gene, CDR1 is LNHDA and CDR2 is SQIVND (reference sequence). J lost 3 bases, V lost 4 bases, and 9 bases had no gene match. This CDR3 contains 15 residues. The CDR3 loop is CASSNALAAFYEQYF. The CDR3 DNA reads TGTGCCAGTAGTAATGCCCTAGCGGCTTTCTACGAGCAGTACTTC. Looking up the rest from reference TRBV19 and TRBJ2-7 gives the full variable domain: DGGITQSPKYLFRKEGQNVTLSCEQNLNHDAMYWYRQDPGQGLRLIYYSQIVNDFQKGDIAEGYSVSREKKESFPLTVTSAQKNPTAFYLCASSNALAAFYEQYFGPGTRLTVT.